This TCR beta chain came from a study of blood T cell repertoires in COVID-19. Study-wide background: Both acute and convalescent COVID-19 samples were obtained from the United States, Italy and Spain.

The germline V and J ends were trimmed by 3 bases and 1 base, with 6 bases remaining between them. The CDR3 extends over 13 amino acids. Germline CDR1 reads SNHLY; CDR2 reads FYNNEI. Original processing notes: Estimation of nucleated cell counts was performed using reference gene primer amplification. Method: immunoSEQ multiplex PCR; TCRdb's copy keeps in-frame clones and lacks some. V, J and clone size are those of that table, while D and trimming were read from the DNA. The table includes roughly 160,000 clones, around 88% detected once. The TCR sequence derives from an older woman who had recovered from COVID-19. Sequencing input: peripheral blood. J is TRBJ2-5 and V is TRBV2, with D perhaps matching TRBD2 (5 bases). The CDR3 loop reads CASSDEGQETQYF. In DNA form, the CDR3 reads TGTGCCAGCAGTGATGAGGGCCAAGAGACCCAGTACTTC.